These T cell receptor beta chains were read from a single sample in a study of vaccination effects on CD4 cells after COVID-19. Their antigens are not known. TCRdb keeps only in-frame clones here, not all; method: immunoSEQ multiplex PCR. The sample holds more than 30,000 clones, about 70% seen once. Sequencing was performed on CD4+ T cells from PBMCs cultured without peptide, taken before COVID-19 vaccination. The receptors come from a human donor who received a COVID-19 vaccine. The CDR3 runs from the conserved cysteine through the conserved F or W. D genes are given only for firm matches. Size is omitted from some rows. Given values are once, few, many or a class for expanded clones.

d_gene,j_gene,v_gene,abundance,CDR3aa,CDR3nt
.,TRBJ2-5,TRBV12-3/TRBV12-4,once,CASRAGLETQYF,TGTGCCAGCAGGGCCGGGTTGGAGACCCAGTACTTC
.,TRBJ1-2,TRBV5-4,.,CASSSGGNYGYTF,TGTGCCAGCAGTTCGGGGGGAAACTATGGCTACACCTTC
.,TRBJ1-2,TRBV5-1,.,CASSPRLVDYGYTF,TGCGCCAGCAGCCCACGATTAGTTGACTATGGCTACACCTTC
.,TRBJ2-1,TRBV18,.,CASSPPGGGSNEQFF,TGTGCCAGCTCACCACCAGGGGGGGGGTCCAATGAGCAGTTCTTC
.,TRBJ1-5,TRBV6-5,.,CASSYDDSYSNQPQHF,TGTGCCAGCAGTTACGATGACTCCTATAGCAATCAGCCCCAGCATTTT
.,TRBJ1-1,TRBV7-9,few,CASRRETEAFF,TGTGCCAGCAGACGGGAGACTGAAGCTTTCTTT
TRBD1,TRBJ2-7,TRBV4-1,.,CASSLRQPGGTPLEQYF,TGCGCCAGCAGCCTCCGACAGCCAGGGGGCACCCCCCTCGAGCAGTACTTC
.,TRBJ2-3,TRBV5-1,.,CASSWGDRKDRTDTQYF,TGCGCCAGCAGCTGGGGGGACAGAAAGGATCGCACAGATACGCAGTATTTT
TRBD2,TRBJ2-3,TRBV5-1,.,CASSIAGVDTQYF,TGCGCCAGCAGTATAGCGGGGGTGGATACGCAGTATTTT
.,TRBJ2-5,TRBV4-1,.,CASSQGGAGGLETQYF,TGCGCCAGCAGCCAAGGAGGAGCCGGGGGGCTAGAGACCCAGTACTTC
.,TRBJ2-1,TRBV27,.,CASSYRDGGEEQFF,TGTGCCAGCAGTTACCGGGACGGCGGGGAAGAGCAGTTCTTC
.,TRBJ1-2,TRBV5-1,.,CASSLDASYGYTF,TGCGCCAGCAGCTTGGATGCGTCCTATGGCTACACCTTC
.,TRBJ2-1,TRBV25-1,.,CASSEGGDPYNEQFF,TGTGCCAGCAGTGAAGGCGGGGACCCATACAATGAGCAGTTCTTC
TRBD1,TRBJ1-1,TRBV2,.,CASRGQKAFF,TGTGCCAGCAGGGGACAGAAAGCTTTCTTT
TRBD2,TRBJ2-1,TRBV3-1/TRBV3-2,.,CASSQMNAGGRLYEQFF,TGTGCCAGCAGCCAAATGAACGCGGGGGGGCGTTTGTATGAGCAGTTCTTC
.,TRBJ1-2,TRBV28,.,CASSFRGGGPYYGYTF,TGTGCCAGCAGTTTCCGAGGTGGAGGGCCATACTATGGCTACACCTTC
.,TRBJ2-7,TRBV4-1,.,CASALAESYEQYF,TGCGCCAGCGCATTAGCGGAGTCCTACGAGCAGTACTTC
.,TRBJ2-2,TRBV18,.,CASSPEGRSNTGELFF,TGTGCCAGCTCACCGGAGGGCAGATCGAACACCGGGGAGCTGTTTTTT
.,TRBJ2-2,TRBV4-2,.,CASSQDGAAPNTGELFF,TGTGCCAGCAGCCAAGATGGGGCGGCCCCGAACACCGGGGAGCTGTTTTTT
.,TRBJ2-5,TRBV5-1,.,CASSLSGWDGETQYF,TGCGCCAGCAGCTTGTCGGGGTGGGACGGGGAGACCCAGTACTTC
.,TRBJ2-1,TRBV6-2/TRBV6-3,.,CASSYGPHSGLYNEQFF,TGTGCCAGCAGTTACGGGCCCCATAGCGGCCTCTACAATGAGCAGTTCTTC
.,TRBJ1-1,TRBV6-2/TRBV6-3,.,CASSYIGSWGAAVNTEAFF,TGTGCCAGCAGTTACATCGGTTCCTGGGGGGCAGCGGTGAACACTGAAGCTTTCTTT
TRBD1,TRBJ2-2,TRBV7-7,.,CASSHRDRDSGELFF,TGTGCCAGCAGCCACCGGGACAGGGATAGCGGGGAGCTGTTTTTT
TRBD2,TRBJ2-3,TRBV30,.,CAWGTSLDTQYF,TGTGCCTGGGGGACTAGTTTAGATACGCAGTATTTT
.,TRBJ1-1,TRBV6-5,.,CASSYSRTAAFF,TGTGCCAGCAGTTACTCCAGGACGGCCGCTTTCTTT
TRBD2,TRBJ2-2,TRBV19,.,CASSIPGGRGELFF,TGTGCCAGTAGTATCCCGGGGGGGCGTGGGGAGCTGTTTTTT
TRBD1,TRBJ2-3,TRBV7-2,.,CASTLKATGGRDTQYF,TGTGCCAGCACCCTAAAAGCGACAGGGGGGAGGGATACGCAGTATTTT
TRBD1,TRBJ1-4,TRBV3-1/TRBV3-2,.,CASTGTGEKLFF,TGTGCCAGTACCGGGACAGGTGAAAAACTGTTTTTT
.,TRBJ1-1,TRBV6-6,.,CASRFGHNTEAFF,TGTGCCAGCAGATTCGGACATAACACTGAAGCTTTCTTT
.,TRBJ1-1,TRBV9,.,CASRRTALNTEAFF,TGTGCCAGCAGGCGGACAGCCTTGAACACTGAAGCTTTCTTT
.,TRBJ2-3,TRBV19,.,CASSTTSTGTDTQYF,TGTGCCAGTAGTACCACATCGACAGGCACAGATACGCAGTATTTT
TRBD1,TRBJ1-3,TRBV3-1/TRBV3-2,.,CASSPKTRGVNTIYF,TGTGCCAGCAGCCCAAAGACCAGGGGGGTAAACACCATATATTTT
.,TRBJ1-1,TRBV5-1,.,CASSFSRDDAAFF,TGCGCCAGCAGCTTCTCCAGGGATGATGCAGCTTTCTTT
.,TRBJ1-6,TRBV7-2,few,CASRPPGLYSPLHF,TGTGCCAGCAGACCTCCGGGACTATATTCACCCCTCCACTTT
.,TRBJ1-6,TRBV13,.,CASSLRDQASPLHF,TGTGCCAGCAGCTTAAGGGACCAGGCTTCACCCCTCCACTTT